This is a list of T cell receptor beta chains from one sample in a study of cytomegalovirus exposure and HLA in healthy donors. Clones were sequenced by immunoSEQ multiplex PCR, and TCRdb holds only the in-frame ones, with some missing. The data show roughly 97,000 clones, roughly three quarters seen once. Material for sequencing was PBMCs. Receptors originate from a woman aged 40 to 55 in good health and CMV-seronegative. The CDR3 runs from the conserved cysteine through the conserved F or W. The order of the fields is clone size, V gene, J gene, D gene, CDR3 length, CDR3 protein, CDR3 DNA. A D gene is named only where the DNA matches it firmly. Only part of the rows carry a size: once, few, many, or a class if the clone is expanded.

abundance: NA; v_gene: TRBV9; j_gene: TRBJ1-4; d_gene: NA; len: 16; CDR3aa: CASSARSDRINEKLFF; CDR3nt: TGTGCCAGCAGCGCCCGTTCCGACAGGATTAATGAAAAACTGTTTTTT
abundance: NA; v_gene: TRBV5-1; j_gene: TRBJ2-5; d_gene: TRBD2; len: 16; CDR3aa: CASSLVASGSWETQYF; CDR3nt: TGCGCCAGCAGCTTGGTCGCTAGCGGGAGTTGGGAGACCCAGTACTTC
abundance: NA; v_gene: TRBV18; j_gene: TRBJ1-1; d_gene: TRBD1; len: 15; CDR3aa: CASSPLGGADTEAFF; CDR3nt: TGTGCCAGCTCACCATTAGGGGGCGCGGACACTGAAGCTTTCTTT
abundance: NA; v_gene: TRBV14; j_gene: TRBJ1-3; d_gene: NA; len: 16; CDR3aa: CASSQIAGYSGNTIYF; CDR3nt: TGTGCCAGCAGCCAAATCGCGGGCTACTCTGGAAACACCATATATTTT
abundance: NA; v_gene: TRBV28; j_gene: TRBJ2-1; d_gene: NA; len: 13; CDR3aa: CAPSQAGYNEQFF; CDR3nt: TGTGCCCCGTCCCAGGCAGGATACAATGAGCAGTTCTTC
abundance: NA; v_gene: TRBV28; j_gene: TRBJ2-1; d_gene: TRBD1; len: 13; CDR3aa: CASSLEGADEQFF; CDR3nt: TGTGCCAGCAGCCTCGAGGGGGCCGATGAGCAGTTCTTC
abundance: NA; v_gene: TRBV4-1; j_gene: TRBJ2-1; d_gene: TRBD2; len: 16; CDR3aa: CASSQVSGSTYNEQFF; CDR3nt: TGCGCCAGCAGCCAAGTGAGCGGGAGCACCTACAATGAGCAGTTCTTC
abundance: few; v_gene: TRBV5-1; j_gene: TRBJ1-2; d_gene: NA; len: 14; CDR3aa: CASSPDGVNYGYTF; CDR3nt: TGCGCCAGCAGCCCCGACGGGGTAAACTATGGCTACACCTTC
abundance: NA; v_gene: TRBV7-9; j_gene: TRBJ1-3; d_gene: TRBD1; len: 17; CDR3aa: CASSFVGQRLSGNTIYF; CDR3nt: TGTGCCAGCAGCTTCGTGGGACAGAGACTCTCTGGAAACACCATATATTTT
abundance: NA; v_gene: TRBV11-2; j_gene: TRBJ2-7; d_gene: TRBD1; len: 15; CDR3aa: CASSLGTGVTYEQYF; CDR3nt: TGTGCCAGCAGCCTCGGGACAGGGGTGACCTACGAGCAGTACTTC
abundance: NA; v_gene: TRBV7-2; j_gene: TRBJ1-2; d_gene: TRBD1; len: 14; CDR3aa: CASSSGTGSYGYTF; CDR3nt: TGTGCCAGCAGTTCCGGGACAGGGTCCTATGGCTACACCTTC
abundance: NA; v_gene: TRBV30; j_gene: TRBJ2-5; d_gene: TRBD2; len: 13; CDR3aa: CALRTSVKETQYF; CDR3nt: TGTGCCCTCCGGACTAGCGTGAAAGAGACCCAGTACTTC
abundance: few; v_gene: TRBV7-2; j_gene: TRBJ2-5; d_gene: TRBD1; len: 15; CDR3aa: CASSSTTGVQETQYF; CDR3nt: TGTGCCAGCAGCTCGACGACAGGGGTCCAAGAGACCCAGTACTTC
abundance: NA; v_gene: TRBV10-3; j_gene: TRBJ1-1; d_gene: NA; len: 14; CDR3aa: CAISLMAGNTEAFF; CDR3nt: TGTGCCATCAGTTTAATGGCTGGGAACACTGAAGCTTTCTTT
abundance: NA; v_gene: TRBV7-2; j_gene: TRBJ2-3; d_gene: NA; len: 18; CDR3aa: CASSLGRPGASSTDTQYF; CDR3nt: TGTGCCAGCAGCTTAGGTCGACCAGGGGCTTCTAGCACAGATACGCAGTATTTT
abundance: NA; v_gene: TRBV11-2; j_gene: TRBJ2-1; d_gene: TRBD2; len: 15; CDR3aa: CASSPLAGVYNEQFF; CDR3nt: TGTGCCAGCAGCCCCCTAGCGGGGGTCTACAATGAGCAGTTCTTC
abundance: NA; v_gene: TRBV10-3; j_gene: TRBJ2-3; d_gene: TRBD2; len: 16; CDR3aa: CATQRTSGPSTDTQYF; CDR3nt: TGTGCCACCCAACGGACTAGCGGTCCTAGCACAGATACGCAGTATTTT
abundance: NA; v_gene: TRBV25-1; j_gene: TRBJ2-1; d_gene: NA; len: 14; CDR3aa: CASSLAANYNEQFF; CDR3nt: TGTGCCAGCAGTTTAGCGGCGAACTACAATGAGCAGTTCTTC
abundance: NA; v_gene: TRBV27; j_gene: TRBJ2-1; d_gene: NA; len: 14; CDR3aa: CASSLIGSYNEQFF; CDR3nt: TGTGCCAGCAGTTTAATCGGTTCCTACAATGAGCAGTTCTTC
abundance: few; v_gene: TRBV5-1; j_gene: TRBJ1-3; d_gene: TRBD1; len: 14; CDR3aa: CASSLTGAGNTIYF; CDR3nt: TGCGCCAGCAGCTTGACAGGGGCTGGAAACACCATATATTTT
abundance: NA; v_gene: TRBV27; j_gene: TRBJ2-1; d_gene: TRBD1; len: 17; CDR3aa: CASSLLVTGRIYNEQFF; CDR3nt: TGTGCCAGCAGTTTACTCGTGACAGGGCGGATCTACAATGAGCAGTTCTTC
abundance: NA; v_gene: TRBV18; j_gene: TRBJ2-7; d_gene: TRBD2; len: 16; CDR3aa: CASSAGLAGVGYEQYF; CDR3nt: TGTGCCAGCTCAGCGGGACTAGCGGGAGTAGGCTACGAGCAGTACTTC
abundance: once; v_gene: TRBV7-9; j_gene: TRBJ2-3; d_gene: NA; len: 17; CDR3aa: CASSLGRTVTSTDTQYF; CDR3nt: TGTGCCAGCAGCTTAGGGCGGACAGTAACTAGCACAGATACGCAGTATTTT
abundance: NA; v_gene: TRBV7-8; j_gene: TRBJ2-1; d_gene: NA; len: 13; CDR3aa: CASSFQGYNEQFF; CDR3nt: TGTGCCAGCAGCTTTCAGGGTTACAATGAGCAGTTCTTC
abundance: NA; v_gene: TRBV5-1; j_gene: TRBJ2-1; d_gene: NA; len: 16; CDR3aa: CASSLDGPDASAEQFF; CDR3nt: TGCGCCAGCAGCTTGGACGGGCCAGACGCTAGCGCCGAGCAGTTCTTC
abundance: NA; v_gene: TRBV12-5; j_gene: TRBJ1-5; d_gene: NA; len: 16; CDR3aa: CASGPSSAGAQQPQHF; CDR3nt: TGTGCTAGTGGACCCTCCTCGGCGGGAGCCCAACAGCCCCAGCATTTT
abundance: few; v_gene: TRBV30; j_gene: TRBJ2-3; d_gene: NA; len: 14; CDR3aa: CAWMFGGGVDTQYF; CDR3nt: TGTGCCTGGATGTTCGGGGGAGGTGTGGATACGCAGTATTTT
abundance: NA; v_gene: TRBV4-3; j_gene: TRBJ2-5; d_gene: TRBD2; len: 15; CDR3aa: CASSQEKAGVGTQYF; CDR3nt: TGCGCCAGCAGCCAGGAAAAAGCGGGAGTCGGGACCCAGTACTTC
abundance: NA; v_gene: TRBV30; j_gene: TRBJ2-1; d_gene: TRBD2; len: 18; CDR3aa: CAWSIPRGGGAGGNEQFF; CDR3nt: TGTGCCTGGAGTATTCCCCGGGGAGGGGGAGCGGGAGGAAATGAGCAGTTCTTC
abundance: NA; v_gene: TRBV10-3; j_gene: TRBJ2-7; d_gene: TRBD2; len: 15; CDR3aa: CAISEPSGHTYEQYF; CDR3nt: TGTGCCATCAGTGAGCCTAGCGGGCACACCTACGAGCAGTACTTC
abundance: NA; v_gene: TRBV7-2; j_gene: TRBJ2-1; d_gene: TRBD2; len: 14; CDR3aa: CASSPWGSGNEQFF; CDR3nt: TGTGCCAGCAGCCCCTGGGGTAGCGGGAATGAGCAGTTCTTC
abundance: once; v_gene: TRBV19; j_gene: TRBJ2-7; d_gene: NA; len: 15; CDR3aa: CASSPSGGSSYEQYF; CDR3nt: TGTGCCAGTAGCCCCTCCGGGGGTAGCTCCTACGAGCAGTACTTC
abundance: NA; v_gene: TRBV11-2; j_gene: TRBJ2-7; d_gene: NA; len: 13; CDR3aa: CASSLRTLHEQYF; CDR3nt: TGTGCCAGCAGCTTGCGGACACTTCACGAGCAGTACTTC
abundance: NA; v_gene: TRBV9; j_gene: TRBJ2-1; d_gene: TRBD1; len: 15; CDR3aa: CASSVGQGRYNEQFF; CDR3nt: TGTGCCAGCAGCGTAGGACAGGGGCGATACAATGAGCAGTTCTTC
abundance: NA; v_gene: TRBV5-6; j_gene: TRBJ2-1; d_gene: TRBD1; len: 15; CDR3aa: CASRGDRGSYNEQFF; CDR3nt: TGTGCCAGCAGGGGTGACAGGGGTTCTTACAATGAGCAGTTCTTC
abundance: NA; v_gene: TRBV9; j_gene: TRBJ2-1; d_gene: NA; len: 14; CDR3aa: CASSSSDSYNEQFF; CDR3nt: TGTGCCAGCAGTTCTAGCGACTCCTACAATGAGCAGTTCTTC
abundance: NA; v_gene: TRBV27; j_gene: TRBJ1-2; d_gene: TRBD1; len: 15; CDR3aa: CASSLSQGARDGYTF; CDR3nt: TGTGCCAGCAGTTTATCTCAGGGGGCCCGTGATGGCTACACCTTC
abundance: NA; v_gene: TRBV28; j_gene: TRBJ1-3; d_gene: TRBD1; len: 17; CDR3aa: CASSLFTGGIAGNTIYF; CDR3nt: TGTGCCAGCAGTTTATTCACAGGGGGAATCGCTGGAAACACCATATATTTT
abundance: NA; v_gene: TRBV7-2; j_gene: TRBJ1-2; d_gene: TRBD1; len: 16; CDR3aa: CASSWGTGYMTIGYTF; CDR3nt: TGTGCCAGCAGCTGGGGGACAGGGTACATGACTATTGGCTACACCTTC
abundance: NA; v_gene: TRBV10-3; j_gene: TRBJ2-3; d_gene: TRBD1; len: 16; CDR3aa: CAISEPGQASTDTQYF; CDR3nt: TGTGCCATCAGTGAGCCGGGACAGGCCTCTACAGATACGCAGTATTTT
abundance: NA; v_gene: TRBV15; j_gene: TRBJ2-1; d_gene: TRBD2; len: 16; CDR3aa: CATSKLAGASYNEQFF; CDR3nt: TGTGCCACCAGCAAACTAGCGGGAGCCTCCTACAATGAGCAGTTCTTC
abundance: NA; v_gene: TRBV28; j_gene: TRBJ1-4; d_gene: NA; len: 14; CDR3aa: CASSLKGANEKLFF; CDR3nt: TGTGCCAGCAGCCTGAAAGGGGCTAATGAAAAACTGTTTTTT